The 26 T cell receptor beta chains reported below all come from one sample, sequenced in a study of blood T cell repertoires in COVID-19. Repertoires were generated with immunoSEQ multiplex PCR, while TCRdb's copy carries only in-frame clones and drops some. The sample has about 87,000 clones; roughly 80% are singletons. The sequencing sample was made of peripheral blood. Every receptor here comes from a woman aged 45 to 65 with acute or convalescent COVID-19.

The DNA for the CDR3 is TGTGCCACCAGTGATTTCGGGGGAGCGAACACCGGGGAGCTGTTTTTT. Translating it yields CATSDFGGANTGELFF. V usage is TRBV24-1 and J usage is TRBJ2-2; perhaps TRBD2 as D (6 bases). The V gene lost 1 base and the J gene lost 0 bases, with 8 bases spanning the gap. The germline V gene encodes CDR1 KGHDR and CDR2 SFDVKD. The CDR3 is 16 residues long.

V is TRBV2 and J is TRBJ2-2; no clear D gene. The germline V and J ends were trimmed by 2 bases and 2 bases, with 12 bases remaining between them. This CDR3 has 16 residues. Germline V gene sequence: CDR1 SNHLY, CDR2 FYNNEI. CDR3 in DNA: TGTGCCAGCAGTGAAACTACCCAACTAAACACCGGGGAGCTGTTTTTT. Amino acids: CASSETTQLNTGELFF.

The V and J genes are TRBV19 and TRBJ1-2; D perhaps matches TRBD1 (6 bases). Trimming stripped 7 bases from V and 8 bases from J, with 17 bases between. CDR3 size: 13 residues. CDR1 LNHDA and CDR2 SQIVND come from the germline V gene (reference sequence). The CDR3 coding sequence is TGTGCCAGTACCGTTCGGGGGGCGTACGGCTACACCTTC. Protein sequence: CASTVRGAYGYTF.

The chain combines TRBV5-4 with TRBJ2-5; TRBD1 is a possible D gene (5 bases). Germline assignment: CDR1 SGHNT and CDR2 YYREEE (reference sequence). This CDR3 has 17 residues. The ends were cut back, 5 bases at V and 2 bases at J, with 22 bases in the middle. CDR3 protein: CASSRQGIGLKQETQYF. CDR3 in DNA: TGTGCCAGCAGTCGCCAGGGAATTGGGTTGAAACAAGAGACCCAGTACTTC.

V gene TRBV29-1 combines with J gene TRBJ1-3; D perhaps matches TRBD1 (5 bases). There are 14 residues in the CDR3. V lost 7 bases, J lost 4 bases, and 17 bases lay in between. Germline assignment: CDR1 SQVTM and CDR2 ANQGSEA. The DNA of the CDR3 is TGCAGCGCCGTTCCCTCAGGGTTGGGAAACACCATATATTTT. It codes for CSAVPSGLGNTIYF.

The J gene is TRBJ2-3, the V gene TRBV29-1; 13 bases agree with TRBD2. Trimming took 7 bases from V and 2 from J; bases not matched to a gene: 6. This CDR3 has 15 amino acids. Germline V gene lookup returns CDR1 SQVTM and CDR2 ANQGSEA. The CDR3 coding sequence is TGCAGCGCCACGGGACTAGCGGGGAACACAGATACGCAGTATTTT. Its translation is CSATGLAGNTDTQYF.

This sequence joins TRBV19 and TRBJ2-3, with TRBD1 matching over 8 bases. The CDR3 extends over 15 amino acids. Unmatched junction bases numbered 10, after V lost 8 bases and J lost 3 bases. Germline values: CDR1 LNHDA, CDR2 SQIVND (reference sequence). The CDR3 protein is CASGKTGGSTDTQYF. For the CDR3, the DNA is TGTGCCAGTGGGAAAACAGGGGGTTCGACAGATACGCAGTATTTT.

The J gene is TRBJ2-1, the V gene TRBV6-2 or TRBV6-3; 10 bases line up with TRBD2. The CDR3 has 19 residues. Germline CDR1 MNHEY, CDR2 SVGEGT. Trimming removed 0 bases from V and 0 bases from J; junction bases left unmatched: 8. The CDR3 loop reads CASSYSFLAGVSSYNEQFF. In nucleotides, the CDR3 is TGTGCCAGCAGTTACTCGTTTCTAGCGGGGGTAAGCTCCTACAATGAGCAGTTCTTC.

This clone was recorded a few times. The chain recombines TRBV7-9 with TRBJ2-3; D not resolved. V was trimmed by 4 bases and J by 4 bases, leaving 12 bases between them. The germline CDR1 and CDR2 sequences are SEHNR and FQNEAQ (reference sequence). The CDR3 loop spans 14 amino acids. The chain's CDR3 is CASSSLSVADTQYF. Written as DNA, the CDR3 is TGTGCCAGCAGCTCGTTATCAGTTGCAGATACGCAGTATTTT. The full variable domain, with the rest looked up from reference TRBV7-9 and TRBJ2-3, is DTGVSQNPRHKITKRGQNVTFRCDPISEHNRLYWYRQTLGQGPEFLTYFQNEAQLEKSRLLSDRFSAERPKGSFSTLEIQRTEQGDSAMYLCASSSLSVADTQYFGPGTRLTVL.

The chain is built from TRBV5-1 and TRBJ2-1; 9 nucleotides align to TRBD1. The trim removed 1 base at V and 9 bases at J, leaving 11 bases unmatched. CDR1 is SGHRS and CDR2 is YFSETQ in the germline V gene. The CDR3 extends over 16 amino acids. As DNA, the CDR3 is TGCGCCAGCAGCTTGCGGGGACAGGGCTCGGGAAGTGAGCAGTTCTTC. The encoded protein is CASSLRGQGSGSEQFF.

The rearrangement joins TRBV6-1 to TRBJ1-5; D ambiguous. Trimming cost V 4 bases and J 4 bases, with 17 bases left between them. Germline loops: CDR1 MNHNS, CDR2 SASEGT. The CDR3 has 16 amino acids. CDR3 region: CASSGLFSEANQPQHF. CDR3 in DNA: TGTGCCAGCAGTGGACTGTTCTCCGAAGCAAATCAGCCCCAGCATTTT.

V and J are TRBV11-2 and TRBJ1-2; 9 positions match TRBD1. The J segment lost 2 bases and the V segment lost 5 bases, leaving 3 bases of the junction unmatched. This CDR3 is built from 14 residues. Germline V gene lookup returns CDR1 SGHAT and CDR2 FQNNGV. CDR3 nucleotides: TGTGCCAGCAGCCGGACAGGGGAAAACTATGGCTACACCTTC. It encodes CASSRTGENYGYTF. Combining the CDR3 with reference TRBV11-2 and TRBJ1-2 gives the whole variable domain EAGVAQSPRYKIIEKRQSVAFWCNPISGHATLYWYQQILGQGPKLLIQFQNNGVVDDSQLPKDRFSAERLKGVDSTLKIQPAKLEDSAVYLCASSRTGENYGYTFGSGTRLTVV.

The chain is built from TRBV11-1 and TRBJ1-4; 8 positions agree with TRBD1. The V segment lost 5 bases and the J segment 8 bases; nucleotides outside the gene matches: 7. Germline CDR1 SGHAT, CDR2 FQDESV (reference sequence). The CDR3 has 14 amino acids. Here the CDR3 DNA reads TGTGCCAGCAGCCCGGGACAGGCTAGAGAAAAACTGTTTTTT. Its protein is CASSPGQAREKLFF. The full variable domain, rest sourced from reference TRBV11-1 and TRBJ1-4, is EAEVAQSPRYKITEKSQAVAFWCDPISGHATLYWYRQILGQGPELLVQFQDESVVDDSQLPKDRFSAERLKGVDSTLKIQPAELGDSAMYLCASSPGQAREKLFFGSGTQLSVL.

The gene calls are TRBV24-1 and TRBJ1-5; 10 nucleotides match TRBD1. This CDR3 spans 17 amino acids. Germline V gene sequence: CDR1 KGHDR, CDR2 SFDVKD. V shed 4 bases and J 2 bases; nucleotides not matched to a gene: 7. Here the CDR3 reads CATSDRDRGKGNQPQHF. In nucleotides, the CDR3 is TGTGCCACCAGTGACCGGGACAGGGGTAAGGGCAATCAGCCCCAGCATTTT.

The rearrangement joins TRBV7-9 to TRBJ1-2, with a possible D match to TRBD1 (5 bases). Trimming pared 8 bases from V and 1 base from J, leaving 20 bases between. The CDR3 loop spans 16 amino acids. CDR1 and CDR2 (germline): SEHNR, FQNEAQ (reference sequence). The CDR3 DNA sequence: TGTGCCAGCGACTCGGGGGAAAGAAACATTAACTATGGCTACACCTTC. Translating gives CASDSGERNINYGYTF.

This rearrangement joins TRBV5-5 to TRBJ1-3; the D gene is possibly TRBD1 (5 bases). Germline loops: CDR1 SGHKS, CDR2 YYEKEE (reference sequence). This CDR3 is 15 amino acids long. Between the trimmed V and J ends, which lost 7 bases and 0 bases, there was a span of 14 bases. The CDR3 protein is CASQPGPDSGNTIYF. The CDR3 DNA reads TGTGCCAGCCAACCAGGGCCGGACTCTGGAAACACCATATATTTT. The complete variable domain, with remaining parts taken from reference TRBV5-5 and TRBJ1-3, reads DAGVTQSPTHLIKTRGQQVTLRCSPISGHKSVSWYQQVLGQGPQFIFQYYEKEERGRGNFPDRFSARQFPNYSSELNVNALLLGDSALYLCASQPGPDSGNTIYFGEGSWLTVV.

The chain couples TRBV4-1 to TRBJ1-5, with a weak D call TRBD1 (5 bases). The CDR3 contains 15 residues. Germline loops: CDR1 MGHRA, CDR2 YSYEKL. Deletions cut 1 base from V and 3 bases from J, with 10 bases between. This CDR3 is CASSQVGEANQPQHF. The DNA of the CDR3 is TGCGCCAGCAGCCAAGTGGGGGAGGCCAATCAGCCCCAGCATTTT.

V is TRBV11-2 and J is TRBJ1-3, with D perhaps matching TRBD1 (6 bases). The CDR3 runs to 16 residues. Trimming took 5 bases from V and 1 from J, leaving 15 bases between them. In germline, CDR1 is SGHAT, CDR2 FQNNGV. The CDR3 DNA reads TGTGCCAGCAGCCCCATACAGGGACCTTCTGGAAACACCATATATTTT. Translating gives CASSPIQGPSGNTIYF.

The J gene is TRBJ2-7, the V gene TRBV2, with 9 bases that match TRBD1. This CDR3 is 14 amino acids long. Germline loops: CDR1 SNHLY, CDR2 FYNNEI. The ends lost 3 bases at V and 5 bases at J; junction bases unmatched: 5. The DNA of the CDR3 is TGTGCCAGCAGTGACAGGACAGGGGCCCACGAGCAGTACTTC. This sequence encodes CASSDRTGAHEQYF.

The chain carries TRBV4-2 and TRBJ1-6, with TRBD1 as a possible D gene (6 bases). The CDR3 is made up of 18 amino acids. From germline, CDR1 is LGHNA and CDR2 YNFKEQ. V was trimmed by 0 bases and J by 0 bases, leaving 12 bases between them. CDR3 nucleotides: TGTGCCAGCAGCCAAGATAGGGGGTCTAGCTCCTATAATTCACCCCTCCACTTT. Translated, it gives CASSQDRGSSSYNSPLHF.

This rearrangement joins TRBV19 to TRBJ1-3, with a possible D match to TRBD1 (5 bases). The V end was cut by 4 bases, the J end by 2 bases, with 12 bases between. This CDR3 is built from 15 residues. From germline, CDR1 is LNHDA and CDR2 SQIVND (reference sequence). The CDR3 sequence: CASSNLPGTGNTIYF. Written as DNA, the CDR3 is TGTGCCAGTAGTAATCTTCCAGGGACTGGAAACACCATATATTTT.

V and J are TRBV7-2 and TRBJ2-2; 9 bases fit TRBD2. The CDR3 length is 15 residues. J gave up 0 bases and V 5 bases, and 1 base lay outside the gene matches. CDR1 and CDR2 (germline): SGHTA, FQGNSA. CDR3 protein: CASSRGGANTGELFF. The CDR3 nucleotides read TGTGCCAGCAGCCGCGGGGGGGCGAACACCGGGGAGCTGTTTTTT.

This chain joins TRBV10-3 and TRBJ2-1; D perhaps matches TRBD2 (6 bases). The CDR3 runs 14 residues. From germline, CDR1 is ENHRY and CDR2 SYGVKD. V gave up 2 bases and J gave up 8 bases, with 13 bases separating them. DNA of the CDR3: TGTGCCATCAGTGAGAGGATGGGGAGGTATGAGCAGTTCTTC. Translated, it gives CAISERMGRYEQFF.

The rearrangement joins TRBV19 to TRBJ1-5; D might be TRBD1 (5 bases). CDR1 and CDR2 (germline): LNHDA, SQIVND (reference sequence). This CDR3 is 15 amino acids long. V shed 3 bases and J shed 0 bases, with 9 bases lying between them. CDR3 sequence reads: CASSISGISNQPQHF. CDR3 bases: TGTGCCAGTAGTATTTCAGGGATTAGCAATCAGCCCCAGCATTTT.

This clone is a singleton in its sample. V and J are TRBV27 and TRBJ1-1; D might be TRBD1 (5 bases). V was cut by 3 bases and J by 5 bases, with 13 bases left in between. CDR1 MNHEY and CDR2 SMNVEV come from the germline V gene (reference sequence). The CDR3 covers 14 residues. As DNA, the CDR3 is TGTGCCAGCAGTTTCAGAGTGGGGGGGACTGAAGCTTTCTTT. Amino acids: CASSFRVGGTEAFF.

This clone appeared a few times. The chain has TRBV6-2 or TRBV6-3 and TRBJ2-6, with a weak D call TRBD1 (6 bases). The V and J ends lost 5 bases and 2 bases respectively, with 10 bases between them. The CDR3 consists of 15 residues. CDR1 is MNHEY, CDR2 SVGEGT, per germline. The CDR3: CASSEHRAGANVLTF. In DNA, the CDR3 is TGTGCCAGCAGTGAGCACAGGGCTGGGGCCAACGTCCTGACTTTC.